This T cell receptor beta chain originates from a study of T cells after yellow fever vaccination. Whole-study findings and limits: Clonotype sharing between CD4 and CD8 compartments was small. Most clones from primary vaccination resurfaced after the booster (approximately 96% CD4, over 85% CD8).

V gave up 4 bases and J gave up 5 bases; unmatched junction bases: 7. The CDR3 is 15 residues long. Germline assignment: CDR1 SGHAT and CDR2 FQNNGV. TCRdb independently ran MiXCR on the 5' RACE reads; one entry per CDR3 protein. The repertoire includes some 70,000 distinct CDR3 sequences, approximately 7% of them detected once, and around 37% sits in the top ten. This clonotype was recorded at least ten times. What it recognizes is unknown. The clonotype was recovered from a man younger than 30 who received the YFV17D yellow fever vaccine. Sequencing was performed on CD8+ T cells sorted from PBMCs, taken roughly 45 days after the first yellow fever vaccination. J is TRBJ2-5 and V is TRBV11-2; TRBD2 matches 10 bases. The CDR3 region has the DNA TGTGCCAGCAGCTCCACTAGCGGGGCCTCGGAGACCCAGTACTTC. The encoded protein is CASSSTSGASETQYF.